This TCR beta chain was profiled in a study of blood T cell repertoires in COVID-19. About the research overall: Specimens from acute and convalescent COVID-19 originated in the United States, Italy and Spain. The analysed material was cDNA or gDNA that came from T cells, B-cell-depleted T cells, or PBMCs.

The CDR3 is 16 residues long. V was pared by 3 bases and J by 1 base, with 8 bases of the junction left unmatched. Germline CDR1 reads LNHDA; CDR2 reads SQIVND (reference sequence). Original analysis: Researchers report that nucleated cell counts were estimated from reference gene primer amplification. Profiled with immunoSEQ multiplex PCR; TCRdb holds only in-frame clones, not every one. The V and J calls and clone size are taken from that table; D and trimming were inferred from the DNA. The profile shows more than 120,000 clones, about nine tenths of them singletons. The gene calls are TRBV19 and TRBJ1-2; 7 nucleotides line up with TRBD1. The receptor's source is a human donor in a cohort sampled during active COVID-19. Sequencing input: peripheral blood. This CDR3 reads CASSIPGQESNYGYTF. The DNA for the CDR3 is TGTGCCAGTAGTATCCCCGGACAGGAGAGTAACTATGGCTACACCTTC.